In its sample, the clone carrying this T cell receptor beta chain was seen a few times. What it binds is not known. Amplified material comprised TCR beta CDR3 regions derived from RNA transcripts. Scientists carried out first-round RT-PCR using HTBI primers and then a second-round multiplex PCR. Each CDR3 protein is one row after TCRdb ran MiXCR on the multiplex PCR reads. The sample holds 650,000 to 900,000 distinct CDR3 sequences, approximately 40% seen once. The CDR3 sequence is 13 residues long. The germline gives CDR1 DFQATT, CDR2 SNEGSKA (reference sequence). V lost 7 bases, J lost 3 bases, and 12 bases lay in between. This record belongs to a study of Graves' ophthalmopathy and Graves' hyperthyroidism. About the study: Peripheral blood sampling occurred at initial diagnosis, before any treatment.

Study outcomes and limitations: Clonotypes were expanded in thyroid at above 0.001 frequency, and most also appeared in blood.

The sequence was collected from an adult man with Graves' ophthalmopathy. The sequencing sample was made of peripheral blood. The rearrangement uses TRBV20-1 and TRBJ2-2; D possibly corresponds to TRBD2 (5 bases). The CDR3 sequence: CSGRDYDTGELFF. CDR3 nucleotide sequence: TGCAGTGGGAGAGACTACGACACCGGGGAGCTGTTTTTT.